This T cell receptor (beta chain) was identified during a study of blood T cells in healthy people across ages. Study-wide results and caveats: Estimates drawn from one million T cells were deemed to understate diversity. Diversity was higher, and naive CD4+ cells more numerous, in long-lived donors than in aged donors.

Donation came from healthy Caucasian individuals in Russia who were aged about 6 to 100. A J-beta primer mix and a sample-barcoded 5' primer were used in a second PCR of about 6 to 12 cycles. The template-switch adaptor was a 5' adaptor with 12 random nucleotides. It tagged each cDNA molecule. TCRdb reprocessed the 5' RACE reads with MiXCR, giving one entry per CDR3 protein. The table has about a million distinct CDR3 sequences, less than 45% seen once. Germline CDR1 and CDR2: MDHEN and SYDVKM. This CDR3 is built from 15 residues. V was clipped by 2 bases and J by 3 bases, with 11 bases between them. Many counts were recorded for this clonotype. Its target is unknown.

The chain uses TRBV28 and TRBJ2-1; D perhaps matches TRBD2 (7 bases). Specimen: blood. The receptor comes from a man aged 18 to 30 in good health. CDR3 in amino acids: CASSLGGADYNEQFF. The CDR3 bases are TGTGCCAGCAGTTTAGGGGGGGCGGACTACAATGAGCAGTTCTTC.